This TCR beta chain was sequenced for a study of OX40 agonist ivuxolimab in advanced cancers. CDR1 is ENHRY and CDR2 is SYGVKD in the germline V gene. V lost 8 bases and J lost 2, with 18 bases in between. The CDR3 is 16 amino acids. The data were produced by immunoSEQ multiplex PCR, yet TCRdb's version contains in-frame clones alone and is incomplete. The table shows roughly 56,000 clones, with about 86% occurring only once. The origin of this receptor is an adult with an advanced solid tumor such as melanoma, head and neck, liver or kidney cancer. The sequenced sample was CD4+ or CD8+ T cells sorted from blood, obtained in a trial of the OX40 agonist ivuxolimab. The chain carries TRBV10-3 and TRBJ2-2, with D perhaps TRBD1 (5 bases). The CDR3 DNA reads as TGTGCCATCGCTCCCCGAAGGACAACCAACACCGGGGAGCTGTTTTTT. Its protein is CAIAPRRTTNTGELFF.